The present T cell receptor beta chain was sequenced within a study of chemoradiotherapy in HPV16-positive cancers. General study results and limits: Better recurrence-free survival went with HPV-responsive T-cell expansion in HPV16-positive patients. Non-HPV-specific T cells did not expand in tumors during treatment, whereas candidate HPV-specific clones and E7-related motifs did.

The germline V gene encodes CDR1 KGHSH and CDR2 LQKENI. V gave up 4 bases and J gave up 5 bases, with 15 bases separating them. The CDR3 extends over 15 amino acids. Notes on this clone: Its target is not known.

Sequencing used immunoSEQ multiplex PCR; TCRdb keeps in-frame clones, though not all of them. The sample consists of approximately 27,000 clones, roughly 82% of them appearing once. Repertoires were sampled repeatedly during chemoradiotherapy. The rearrangement links TRBV18 to TRBJ2-4; TRBD2 might be the D (5 bases). The sample consisted of blood, taken from a patient who underwent chemoradiotherapy. This sequence originates from a human donor with HPV-associated anogenital cancer. In DNA, the CDR3 is TGTGCCAGCTCACAAACGACCGGGATTCAAAACATTCAGTACTTC. The encoded protein is CASSQTTGIQNIQYF.